This T cell receptor beta chain emerged from a study of beta chain features in type 1 diabetes listed by TCRdb under 2018. Describing the broader study: No differences in mean age, gender distribution, total cell number or subset yield were found between patients and healthy donors. Across all samples, 107,917,701 sorted cells were examined, and cell number per subset correlated strongly with RNA yield. The study compared the TCRB repertoires of sorted circulating CD4+ T cell subsets in recently diagnosed type 1 diabetes patients with those in matched healthy donors. Whereas all 30 or so donors provided naive and central memory subsets, regulatory and stem cell-like memory subsets were isolated from just 8 patients and roughly 8 healthy donors.

Note on this clone: It lacks a known antigen. Base qualities are not recorded, but no much larger clone differs from it by a single base.

Per the germline V gene, SGHRS is the CDR1 and YFSETQ is the CDR2. The CDR3, from cysteine to phenylalanine, totals 15 residues. Only the CDR3 DNA stays, 45 bases, in frame from base 1. Germline trimming: 4 bases from V, 5 bases from J; junction bases outside gene matches: 5. From each donor, a single peripheral blood sample of roughly 0.11 L on average was drawn into heparinised tubes. A BD FACSAria II and a panel including CD45RO, CCR7, CD25, CD127, CD95 and CD27 were used to sort naive, central memory, regulatory and stem cell-like memory CD4+ T cells. All sorted populations exceeded 95% purity. PBMCs were isolated immediately by Lymphoprep density gradient centrifugation and stained directly without culture. So that batch effects would be minimized, each experiment stained and sorted samples in pairs, pairing one healthy donor with one patient. What the work shows at the level of the full study, not this receptor alone: In all four CD4+ subsets, TCRB CDR3 length was moderately but significantly shorter in type 1 diabetes patients. Shorter templates might be favored by PCR, yet because patient and control samples were amplified and corrected together, any such skew would affect both groups equally. Fewer insertions and more nucleotide deletions at VDJ recombination sites were observed in patients with type 1 diabetes, implying thymic rearrangement abnormalities. Because cDNA was sequenced instead of genomic DNA, highly expressing activated cells could be over-represented, though the groups showed no difference in activation or CD3 levels. The naive, central memory and regulatory TCRB repertoires appeared to resemble one another more closely among patients than among healthy donors. Only small numbers of individuals were included in the HLA sub-analyses, which left unresolved whether HLA type had any influence on TCRB rearrangement.

All of the isolated RNA was reverse transcribed with the High Capacity cDNA Reverse Transcription Kit, so expressed TCRB transcripts were sequenced. Deep immunoSEQ sequencing was performed on naive, central memory and regulatory T cell samples, with an average of around 3.4 million total reads per sample. After sorted cells were lysed in RLT buffer, RNA was extracted with DNase-treated RNeasy Micro or Mini kits, with the choice depending on cell number. Each cell subset was processed separately to prevent cross-contamination, with patient and healthy donor samples processed together. The immunoSEQ multiplex PCR was used to amplify TCRB sequences from cDNA, generating 87-bp fragments that spanned the CDR3 region. Sequencing of the amplicons was performed on the Illumina HiSeq platform. The paper's data handling went like this. Synthetic template baselines were used to correct PCR bias computationally, reads within Hamming distance 2 were collapsed together, and singletons that could not be merged were discarded. Reads were aligned against IMGT to assign V, D and J genes, CDR3 length and insertions or deletions at six rearrangement sites. Within each subset, clonotype counts were normalized to sorted cell number, and only after that were true diversity and Gini coefficients computed with the tcR R package. The overlap coefficient, calculated on TCRB nucleotide sequences, was used to measure repertoire sharing. Imported from immuneACCESS, the table was reduced by TCRdb to in-frame sequences with V and J called. These copies leave out some clones; in studies compared against another copy, an unresolved V gene accounts for under half, and the cause of the remainder is not known. The V and J calls and clone size are taken from that table; D and trimming were inferred from the DNA. For this sample the table gives some 150,000 clones, of which roughly 50% were detected only once. The top ten constitute roughly 0.42% of the sample.

The source material was Tregs from blood. This specimen's cell subset or site label, per the study, means: regulatory CD4+ T cells. The sequence joins TRBV5-1 to TRBJ2-1, with 11 bases matching TRBD2. This sequence originates from a man younger than 35 in good health. The DNA sequence is as follows: TGCGCCAGCAGCGATCTAGCGGGGGGAAACAATGAGCAGTTCTTC. Its coded protein is CASSDLAGGNNEQFF.